This TCR beta chain was identified in a study of blood T cell repertoires in COVID-19. Study information: Collection of acute and convalescent COVID-19 samples took place in the United States, Italy and Spain. T cells, B-cell-depleted T cells, or PBMCs supplied cDNA or gDNA.

Germline assignment: CDR1 SEHNR and CDR2 FQNEAQ (reference sequence). The CDR3 runs 16 residues. Deletions cut 5 bases from V and 4 bases from J, with 18 bases between. As originally analysed: Scientists estimated how many nucleated cells there were by amplifying reference gene primers. Profiled with immunoSEQ multiplex PCR; TCRdb holds only in-frame clones, not every one. For V, J and clone size, that table is used; D and trimming come from the DNA. The repertoire holds 60,000 to 70,000 clones, with approximately 79% as singletons. The sequencing sample was made of peripheral blood. The source is a woman aged 70-85 years with acute or convalescent COVID-19. The chain links TRBV7-9 to TRBJ1-5; D not resolved. The CDR3 is CASSPETAERNQPQHF. CDR3 DNA sequence: TGTGCCAGCAGCCCAGAAACGGCAGAGAGGAATCAGCCCCAGCATTTT.